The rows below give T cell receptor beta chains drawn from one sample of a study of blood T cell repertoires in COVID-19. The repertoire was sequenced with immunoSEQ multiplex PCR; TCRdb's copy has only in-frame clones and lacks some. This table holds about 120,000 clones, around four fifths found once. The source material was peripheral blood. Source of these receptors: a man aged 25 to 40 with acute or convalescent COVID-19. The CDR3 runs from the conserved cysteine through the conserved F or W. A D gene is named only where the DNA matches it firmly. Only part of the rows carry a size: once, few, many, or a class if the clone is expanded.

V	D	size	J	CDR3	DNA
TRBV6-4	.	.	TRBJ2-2	CASSSTPVEGGGELFF	TGTGCCAGCAGCTCGACTCCGGTCGAAGGTGGCGGGGAGCTGTTTTTT
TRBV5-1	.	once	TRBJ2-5	CASSESGGGGETQYF	TGCGCCAGCAGCGAAAGCGGAGGGGGCGGGGAGACCCAGTACTTC
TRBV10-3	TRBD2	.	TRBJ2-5	CAISTSGRGQETQYF	TGTGCCATCAGTACTAGCGGGAGGGGCCAAGAGACCCAGTACTTC
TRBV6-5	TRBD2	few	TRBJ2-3	CASTHGAGVGDTQYF	TGTGCCAGCACCCACGGAGCGGGAGTTGGCGATACGCAGTATTTT
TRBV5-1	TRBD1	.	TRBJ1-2	CASSGTGTYGYTF	TGCGCCAGCAGCGGGACAGGGACCTATGGCTACACCTTC
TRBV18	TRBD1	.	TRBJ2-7	CASSRTQGAKDYEQYF	TGTGCCAGCTCCCGCACACAGGGGGCGAAGGACTACGAGCAGTACTTC
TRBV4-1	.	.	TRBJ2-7	CASSQDREQYF	TGCGCCAGCAGCCAAGATCGCGAGCAGTACTTC
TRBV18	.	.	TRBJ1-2	CASSPGRQESYGYTF	TGTGCCAGCTCACCGGGCAGACAGGAGTCATATGGCTACACCTTC
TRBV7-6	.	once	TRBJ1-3	CASSRDPGDSGNTIYF	TGTGCCAGCAGCCGGGACCCGGGGGACTCTGGAAACACCATATATTTT
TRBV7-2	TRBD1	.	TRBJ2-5	CASSFSQGAQTQYF	TGTGCCAGCAGCTTCTCACAGGGGGCGCAGACCCAGTACTTC
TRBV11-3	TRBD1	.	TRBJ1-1	CASSFLGQTEAFF	TGTGCCAGCAGCTTCCTGGGACAGACTGAAGCTTTCTTT
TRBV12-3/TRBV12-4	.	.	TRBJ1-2	CASSRLTVYGYTF	TGTGCCAGCAGTCGCCTCACAGTCTATGGCTACACCTTC
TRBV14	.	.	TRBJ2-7	CASSQDNRPPYEQYF	TGTGCCAGCAGCCAAGACAACAGGCCCCCCTACGAGCAGTACTTC
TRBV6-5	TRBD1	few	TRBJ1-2	CASSYDAQGGYTF	TGTGCCAGCAGTTACGATGCACAGGGGGGCTACACCTTC
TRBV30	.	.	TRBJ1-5	CAWSVQGGDPQHF	TGTGCCTGGAGTGTACAGGGAGGGGATCCCCAGCATTTT
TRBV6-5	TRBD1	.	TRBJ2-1	CASSPGQGADEQFF	TGTGCCAGCAGCCCGGGACAGGGGGCGGATGAGCAGTTCTTC
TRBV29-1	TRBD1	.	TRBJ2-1	CSGGTGPYSEQFF	TGCAGCGGAGGGACAGGCCCTTACAGTGAGCAGTTCTTC
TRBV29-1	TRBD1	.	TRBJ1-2	CSAWTGKGYGYTF	TGCAGCGCTTGGACAGGGAAGGGCTATGGCTACACCTTC
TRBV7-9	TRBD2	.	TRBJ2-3	CASGRRGGVSTDTQYF	TGTGCCAGCGGCCGTCGCGGGGGAGTTAGCACAGATACGCAGTATTTT
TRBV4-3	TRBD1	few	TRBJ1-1	CASSQTGRGTEAFF	TGCGCCAGCAGCCAGACAGGGCGAGGCACTGAAGCTTTCTTT
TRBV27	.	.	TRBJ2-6	CASSRPGDISGANVLTF	TGTGCCAGCAGTAGGCCAGGGGATATATCCGGGGCCAACGTCCTGACTTTC
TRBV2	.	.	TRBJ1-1	CASSVRAPELAFF	TGTGCCAGCAGTGTGAGGGCACCGGAGCTGGCTTTCTTT
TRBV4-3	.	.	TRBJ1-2	CASSQDAGFYGYTF	TGCGCCAGCAGCCAAGATGCAGGGTTCTATGGCTACACCTTC
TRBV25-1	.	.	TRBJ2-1	CATILSAEQFF	TGTGCCACCATACTCTCCGCTGAGCAGTTCTTC
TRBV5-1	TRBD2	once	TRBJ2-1	CASSAILAGAYNEQFF	TGCGCCAGCAGCGCGATACTAGCGGGAGCTTACAATGAGCAGTTCTTC
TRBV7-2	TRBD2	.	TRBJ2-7	CASSFQAGPYEQYF	TGTGCCAGCAGCTTTCAAGCGGGGCCCTACGAGCAGTACTTC
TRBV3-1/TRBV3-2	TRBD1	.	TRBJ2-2	CASSQPSYRGNTGELFF	TGTGCCAGCAGCCAACCTTCATACAGGGGTAACACCGGGGAGCTGTTTTTT
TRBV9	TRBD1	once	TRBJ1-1	CASSPWDSNTEAFF	TGTGCCAGCAGCCCCTGGGACAGTAACACTGAAGCTTTCTTT
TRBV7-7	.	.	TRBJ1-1	CASSPTPTDRAFF	TGTGCTAGCAGCCCCACACCGACAGACCGGGCTTTCTTT
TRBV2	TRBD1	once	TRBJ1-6	CASIGDRERDSLHF	TGTGCCAGCATTGGGGACAGGGAGAGGGACAGTCTCCACTTT
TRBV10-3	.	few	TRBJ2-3	CAISDRRDTRTDTQYF	TGTGCCATCAGTGACCGACGGGACACCCGCACAGATACGCAGTATTTT
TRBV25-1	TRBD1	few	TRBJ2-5	CASSARGRGETQYF	TGTGCCAGCAGTGCCAGGGGGCGAGGGGAGACCCAGTACTTC
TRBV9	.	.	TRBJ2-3	CASSVMEQVLGTDTQYF	TGTGCCAGCAGCGTAATGGAACAGGTATTAGGCACAGATACGCAGTATTTT
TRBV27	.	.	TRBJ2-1	CASSLRGGRHEQFF	TGTGCCAGCAGTTTAAGGGGAGGTCGGCATGAGCAGTTCTTC
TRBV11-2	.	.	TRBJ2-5	CASSLFAGEETQYF	TGTGCCAGCAGCTTATTTGCAGGGGAAGAGACCCAGTACTTC
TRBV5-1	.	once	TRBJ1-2	CASSFTVTTPVNYGYTF	TGCGCCAGCAGCTTTACGGTTACGACACCTGTTAACTATGGCTACACCTTC
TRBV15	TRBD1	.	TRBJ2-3	CATSRGGQQTDTQYF	TGTGCCACCAGCAGAGGGGGACAGCAGACAGATACGCAGTATTTT
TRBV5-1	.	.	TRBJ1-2	CASWEGANYGYTF	TGCGCCAGCTGGGAGGGCGCTAACTATGGCTACACCTTC
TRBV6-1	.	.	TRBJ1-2	CASSDQGWGYTF	TGTGCCAGCAGTGATCAGGGTTGGGGCTACACCTTC